What follows is one T cell receptor beta chain and its context. Antigen unknown. Trimming left V 0 bases short and J 6 bases short, with 11 bases between. CDR3 length: 14 residues. CDR1 is MGHRA, CDR2 YSYEKL, per germline. The data stem from a study of CD8 T cells in Susac syndrome. The study's findings and limits: The TCR sequencing and HLA analysis in the study involved a relatively small number of individuals, as the study acknowledged.

A quantity of about 0.5 to 1 ug RNA underwent reverse transcription using random hexamers. Amplification of TCR beta CDR3 was carried out by immunoSEQ multiplex PCR, which covered 54 Vbeta and 13 Jbeta segments. TCRdb reprocessed the immunoSEQ multiplex PCR reads with MiXCR, giving one entry per CDR3 protein. The table includes over 350,000 distinct CDR3 sequences, more than 80% detected once. This chain joins TRBV4-1 and TRBJ1-2, with D uncertain. This receptor was obtained from a human donor with multiple sclerosis. The sequencing sample was made of CD8+ T cells from PBMCs. CDR3 nucleotide sequence: TGCGCCAGCAGCCAAGAAGAGGCCTCCGATGGCTACACCTTC. It encodes CASSQEEASDGYTF.